These T cell receptor beta chains were read from a single sample in a study of Ad26.COV2.S vaccination and SARS-CoV-2 variants. Sequencing was performed with immunoSEQ multiplex PCR; in TCRdb, only in-frame clones are kept and a portion is missing. This table holds hundreds of thousands of clones, more than 75% found once. The sample in question was peripheral blood, obtained in a trial of Ad26.COV2.S vaccine versus placebo. Receptor source: a person aged 18 to 59 who received the Ad26.COV2.S COVID-19 vaccine or a placebo. Each CDR3 is given with its conserved first and last residue. A D gene is named only where the DNA matches it firmly. Rows may omit the clone size; those that give it use once, few, many or a size class.

V gene: TRBV30; CDR3 length: 13; clone size: NA; D gene: NA; J gene: TRBJ1-1; CDR3 DNA: TGTGCCTCACAGGGTGGGTTGAACACTGAAGCTTTCTTT; CDR3 protein: CASQGGLNTEAFF
V gene: TRBV7-9; CDR3 length: 14; clone size: NA; D gene: TRBD1; J gene: TRBJ2-7; CDR3 DNA: TGTGCCAGCAGCTTCGGACAGGGGGCGGACGAGCAGTACTTC; CDR3 protein: CASSFGQGADEQYF
V gene: TRBV3-1/TRBV3-2; CDR3 length: 15; clone size: NA; D gene: NA; J gene: TRBJ2-3; CDR3 DNA: TGTGCCAGCAGCCAAGAATTTGGGGGTTGGGATACGCAGTATTTT; CDR3 protein: CASSQEFGGWDTQYF
V gene: TRBV20-1; CDR3 length: 11; clone size: NA; D gene: TRBD1; J gene: TRBJ2-2; CDR3 DNA: TGCAGTACAGGGGCAGACGGGGAGCTGTTTTTT; CDR3 protein: CSTGADGELFF
V gene: TRBV19; CDR3 length: 16; clone size: NA; D gene: TRBD2; J gene: TRBJ2-3; CDR3 DNA: TGTGCCAGTAGGCCCAGGGATAGCGGGAGCGCAGATACGCAGTATTTT; CDR3 protein: CASRPRDSGSADTQYF
V gene: TRBV29-1; CDR3 length: 13; clone size: NA; D gene: NA; J gene: TRBJ1-1; CDR3 DNA: TGCAGCGTTGATGGCGGTGGGGGGCAAGAAGCTTTCTTT; CDR3 protein: CSVDGGGGQEAFF
V gene: TRBV4-3; CDR3 length: 17; clone size: NA; D gene: NA; J gene: TRBJ2-3; CDR3 DNA: TGCGCCAGCAGCCAAGAGGTGCCAGGGACCACGTCGGATACGCAGTATTTT; CDR3 protein: CASSQEVPGTTSDTQYF
V gene: TRBV3-1/TRBV3-2; CDR3 length: 12; clone size: NA; D gene: NA; J gene: TRBJ1-1; CDR3 DNA: TGTGCCAGCAGCCAAGACGCAAGGGAAGCTTTCTTT; CDR3 protein: CASSQDAREAFF
V gene: TRBV20-1; CDR3 length: 13; clone size: NA; D gene: NA; J gene: TRBJ1-1; CDR3 DNA: TGCAGTGCTAGTTCGGGGGCTGGCACTGAAGCTTTCTTT; CDR3 protein: CSASSGAGTEAFF
V gene: TRBV7-8; CDR3 length: 13; clone size: NA; D gene: NA; J gene: TRBJ1-1; CDR3 DNA: TGTGCCAGCAGCTTTCAGGGCGGAACTGAAGCTTTCTTT; CDR3 protein: CASSFQGGTEAFF
V gene: TRBV5-4; CDR3 length: 13; clone size: NA; D gene: TRBD1; J gene: TRBJ2-7; CDR3 DNA: TGTGCCAGCAGCCGGACAGGGGCCGACGAGCAGTACTTC; CDR3 protein: CASSRTGADEQYF
V gene: TRBV29-1; CDR3 length: 12; clone size: NA; D gene: TRBD1; J gene: TRBJ2-7; CDR3 DNA: TGCAGCTCCGGGACAGGGTATGGCGAGCAGTACTTC; CDR3 protein: CSSGTGYGEQYF
V gene: TRBV6-6; CDR3 length: 14; clone size: NA; D gene: NA; J gene: TRBJ1-6; CDR3 DNA: TGTGCCAGCAGCAACGACAGGCGCCGTTCACCCCTCCACTTT; CDR3 protein: CASSNDRRRSPLHF
V gene: TRBV7-9; CDR3 length: 15; clone size: NA; D gene: TRBD2; J gene: TRBJ2-5; CDR3 DNA: TGTGCCAGCAGCTTATTAGCGGGGGGACAAGAGACCCAGTACTTC; CDR3 protein: CASSLLAGGQETQYF
V gene: TRBV2; CDR3 length: 14; clone size: once; D gene: TRBD1; J gene: TRBJ1-1; CDR3 DNA: TGTGCCAGCACCCCACAGGGGGGGGGCACTGAAGCTTTCTTT; CDR3 protein: CASTPQGGGTEAFF
V gene: TRBV9; CDR3 length: 16; clone size: NA; D gene: TRBD1; J gene: TRBJ1-1; CDR3 DNA: TGTGCCAGCAGCGTAGGAAGTGGGACAGGGGGAACTGAAGCTTTCTTT; CDR3 protein: CASSVGSGTGGTEAFF
V gene: TRBV6-5; CDR3 length: 13; clone size: NA; D gene: TRBD1; J gene: TRBJ2-1; CDR3 DNA: TGTGCCAGCAGCCGGGACAGGGGTAATGAGCAGTTCTTC; CDR3 protein: CASSRDRGNEQFF
V gene: TRBV7-9; CDR3 length: 16; clone size: NA; D gene: TRBD1; J gene: TRBJ1-6; CDR3 DNA: TGTGCCAGCAGCTCATCGACAGGGCCCTATAATTCACCCCTCCACTTT; CDR3 protein: CASSSSTGPYNSPLHF
V gene: TRBV18; CDR3 length: 14; clone size: NA; D gene: NA; J gene: TRBJ2-3; CDR3 DNA: TGTGCCAGCTCACCACTTGACTACACAGATACGCAGTATTTT; CDR3 protein: CASSPLDYTDTQYF
V gene: TRBV24-1; CDR3 length: 16; clone size: NA; D gene: TRBD1; J gene: TRBJ2-2; CDR3 DNA: TGTGCCACCAGTGGCCCGGGACAGGGGAACACCGGGGAGCTGTTTTTT; CDR3 protein: CATSGPGQGNTGELFF